Listed below are T cell receptor beta chains from one sample, sequenced in a study of a mutant IDH1 vaccine in newly diagnosed glioma. Libraries were prepared by immunoSEQ multiplex PCR; TCRdb keeps only in-frame clonotypes and omits some of them. The top ten clones hold about 3.7% of a sample with 55,000 to 65,000 clones, about 80% of them seen once. The antigens these receptors bind are not known. This material consisted of PBMCs, taken from a glioma patient whose treatment included an IDH1 peptide vaccine. The receptors here all came from a man between 25 and 39 years old with glioma. CDR3s include the opening cysteine and the closing phenylalanine or tryptophan. The order of the fields is CDR3 length, V gene, clone size, D gene, J gene, CDR3 protein, CDR3 DNA. A D gene is named only where the DNA matches it firmly. Part of the rows lack a size; the others show once, few, many or a class for expanded clones.

length: 14; V: TRBV7-9; size: .; D: .; J: TRBJ2-3; CDR3: CASSYGTFTDTQYF; DNA: TGTGCCAGCAGCTACGGGACTTTTACAGATACGCAGTATTTT
length: 16; V: TRBV19; size: .; D: TRBD2; J: TRBJ2-1; CDR3: CASSARTSGTYNEQFF; DNA: TGTGCCAGTAGCGCAAGGACTAGCGGGACCTACAATGAGCAGTTCTTC
length: 13; V: TRBV2; size: .; D: TRBD2; J: TRBJ2-1; CDR3: CASSGERGAEQFF; DNA: TGTGCCAGCAGTGGTGAGCGGGGGGCCGAGCAGTTCTTC
length: 13; V: TRBV4-1; size: .; D: .; J: TRBJ2-7; CDR3: CASSQDPGAEQYF; DNA: TGCGCCAGCAGCCAAGACCCAGGGGCCGAGCAGTACTTC
length: 13; V: TRBV6-1; size: .; D: .; J: TRBJ2-7; CDR3: CASSAVSSYEQYF; DNA: TGTGCCAGCAGTGCGGTCAGCTCCTACGAGCAGTACTTC
length: 14; V: TRBV27; size: .; D: .; J: TRBJ1-2; CDR3: CASSNGETNYGYTF; DNA: TGTGCCAGCAGCAACGGGGAAACCAACTATGGCTACACCTTC
length: 18; V: TRBV28; size: .; D: .; J: TRBJ1-1; CDR3: CASSLSRWALGMNTEAFF; DNA: TGTGCCAGCAGTTTATCCCGATGGGCACTGGGGATGAACACTGAAGCTTTCTTT
length: 11; V: TRBV2; size: .; D: TRBD2; J: TRBJ2-1; CDR3: CASSVLAGQFF; DNA: TGTGCCAGCAGCGTACTAGCGGGGCAGTTCTTC
length: 15; V: TRBV4-2; size: .; D: .; J: TRBJ1-2; CDR3: CASSQDFSRVDGYTF; DNA: TGTGCCAGCAGCCAAGATTTTAGCAGGGTGGATGGCTACACCTTC
length: 15; V: TRBV4-3; size: .; D: .; J: TRBJ1-4; CDR3: CASSMTGGWNEKLFF; DNA: TGCGCCAGCAGCATGACCGGGGGGTGGAATGAAAAACTGTTTTTT
length: 13; V: TRBV6-4; size: .; D: TRBD1; J: TRBJ1-2; CDR3: CASSSTGDYGYTF; DNA: TGTGCCAGCAGCTCTACAGGGGACTATGGCTACACCTTC
length: 17; V: TRBV13; size: .; D: .; J: TRBJ2-3; CDR3: CASMFFQAAQGSDTQYF; DNA: TGTGCCAGCATGTTTTTCCAAGCAGCCCAAGGGTCAGATACGCAGTATTTT
length: 12; V: TRBV5-1; size: once; D: .; J: TRBJ2-3; CDR3: CASSERADTQYF; DNA: TGCGCCAGCAGCGAGAGGGCAGATACGCAGTATTTT
length: 13; V: TRBV7-9; size: .; D: .; J: TRBJ1-1; CDR3: CASSSRGGQRAFF; DNA: TGTGCCAGCAGCTCTAGAGGTGGACAAAGGGCTTTCTTT
length: 13; V: TRBV30; size: .; D: .; J: TRBJ1-3; CDR3: CAWSASTGNTIYF; DNA: TGTGCCTGGAGTGCCTCGACAGGAAACACCATATATTTT
length: 16; V: TRBV2; size: .; D: .; J: TRBJ2-1; CDR3: CASSPDDYRANNEQFF; DNA: TGTGCCAGCAGCCCAGACGACTACCGTGCCAACAATGAGCAGTTCTTC
length: 15; V: TRBV7-6; size: .; D: .; J: TRBJ1-3; CDR3: CASSPAGGTGNTIYF; DNA: TGTGCCAGCAGCCCAGCGGGGGGCACTGGAAACACCATATATTTT
length: 15; V: TRBV7-8; size: .; D: .; J: TRBJ1-4; CDR3: CASSLRYTVNEKLFF; DNA: TGTGCCAGCAGCTTACGGTACACAGTTAATGAAAAACTGTTTTTT
length: 15; V: TRBV6-5; size: .; D: .; J: TRBJ1-2; CDR3: CASSYSEGSVYGYTF; DNA: TGTGCCAGCAGTTACTCTGAGGGTTCGGTCTATGGCTACACCTTC
length: 15; V: TRBV5-1; size: .; D: TRBD1; J: TRBJ1-1; CDR3: CASSPQTNRGTEAFF; DNA: TGCGCCAGCAGCCCACAGACTAACAGGGGGACTGAAGCTTTCTTT